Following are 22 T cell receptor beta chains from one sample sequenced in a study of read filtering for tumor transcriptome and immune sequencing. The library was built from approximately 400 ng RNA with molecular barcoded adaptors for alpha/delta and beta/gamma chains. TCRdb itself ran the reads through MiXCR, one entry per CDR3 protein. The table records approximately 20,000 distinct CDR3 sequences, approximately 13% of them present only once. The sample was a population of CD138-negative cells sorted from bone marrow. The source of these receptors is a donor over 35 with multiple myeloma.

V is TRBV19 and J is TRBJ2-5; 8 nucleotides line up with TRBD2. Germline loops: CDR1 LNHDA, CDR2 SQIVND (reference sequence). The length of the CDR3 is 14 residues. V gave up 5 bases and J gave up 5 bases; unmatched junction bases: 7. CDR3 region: CASSGGTSLETQYF. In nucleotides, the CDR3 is TGTGCCAGTAGTGGTGGGACTAGTCTTGAGACCCAGTACTTC.

CDR3 protein: CSASPGLAGGPLETQYF. CDR3 nucleotides: TGCAGTGCTAGCCCGGGACTAGCGGGAGGGCCATTAGAGACCCAGTACTTC. J is TRBJ2-5 and V is TRBV20-1, with TRBD2 matching 16 bases. Germline lookup yields CDR1 DFQATT and CDR2 SNEGSKA (reference sequence). Unmatched junction bases numbered 8, after V lost 3 bases and J lost 4 bases. The CDR3 has 17 amino acids.

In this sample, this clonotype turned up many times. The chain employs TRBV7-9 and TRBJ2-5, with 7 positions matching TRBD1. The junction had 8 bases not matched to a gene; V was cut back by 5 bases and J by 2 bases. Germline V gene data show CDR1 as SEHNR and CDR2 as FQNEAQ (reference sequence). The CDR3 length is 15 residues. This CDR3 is CASSPPGTVQETQYF. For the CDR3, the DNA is TGTGCCAGCAGCCCCCCCGGGACAGTGCAAGAGACCCAGTACTTC.

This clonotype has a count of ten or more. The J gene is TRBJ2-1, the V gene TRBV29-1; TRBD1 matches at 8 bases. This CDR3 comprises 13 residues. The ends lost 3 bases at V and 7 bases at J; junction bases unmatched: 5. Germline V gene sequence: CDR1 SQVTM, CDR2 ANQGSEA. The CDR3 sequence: CSVEGTGLNEQFF. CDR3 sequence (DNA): TGCAGCGTTGAGGGGACAGGCCTTAATGAGCAGTTCTTC.

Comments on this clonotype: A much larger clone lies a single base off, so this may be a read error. The CDR3 loop reads CSVSFGTGNTGELFF. In DNA form, the CDR3 reads TGCAGCGTCAGCTTTGGGACAGGGAACACCGGGGAGCTGTTTTTT. The chain links TRBV29-1 to TRBJ2-2, with 8 bases identical to TRBD1. Germline V gives CDR1 SQVTM, CDR2 ANQGSEA. The CDR3 runs 15 residues. J lost 1 base, V lost 6 bases, and 7 bases had no gene match.

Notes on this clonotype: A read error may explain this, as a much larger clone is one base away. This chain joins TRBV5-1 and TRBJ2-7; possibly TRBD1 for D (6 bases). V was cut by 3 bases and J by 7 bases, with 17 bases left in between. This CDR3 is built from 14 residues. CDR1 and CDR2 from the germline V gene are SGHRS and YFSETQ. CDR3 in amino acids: CASSYRAGAEEQYF. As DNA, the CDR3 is TGCGCCAGCAGCTACCGGGCAGGGGCGGAGGAGCAGTACTTC.

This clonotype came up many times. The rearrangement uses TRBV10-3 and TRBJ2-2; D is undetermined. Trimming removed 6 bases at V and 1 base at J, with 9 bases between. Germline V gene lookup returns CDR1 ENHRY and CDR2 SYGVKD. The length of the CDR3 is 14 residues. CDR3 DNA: TGTGCCATCAGAACCGGTCAGAACACCGGGGAGCTGTTTTTT. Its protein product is CAIRTGQNTGELFF.

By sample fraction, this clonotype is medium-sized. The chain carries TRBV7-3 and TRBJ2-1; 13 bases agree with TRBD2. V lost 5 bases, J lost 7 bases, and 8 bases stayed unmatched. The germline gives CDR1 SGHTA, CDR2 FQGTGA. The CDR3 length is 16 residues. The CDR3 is CASSTPGTSGKNEQFF. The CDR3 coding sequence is TGTGCCAGCAGCACCCCCGGGACTAGCGGGAAAAATGAGCAGTTCTTC.

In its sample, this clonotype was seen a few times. CDR3 sequence: CASSLSGTGGNTIYF. The DNA of the CDR3 is TGTGCCAGCAGTTTGTCCGGGACAGGGGGAAACACCATATATTTT. This sequence joins TRBV28 and TRBJ1-3; 9 nucleotides line up with TRBD1. CDR1 and CDR2 from the germline V gene are MDHEN and SYDVKM. The CDR3 runs to 15 residues. With 3 bases clipped from V and 4 bases from J, the junction kept 4 bases outside the gene matches.

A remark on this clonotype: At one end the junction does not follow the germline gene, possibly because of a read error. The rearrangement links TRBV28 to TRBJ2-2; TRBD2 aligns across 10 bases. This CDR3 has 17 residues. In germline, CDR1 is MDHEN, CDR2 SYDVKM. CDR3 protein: CASSSYRAGGPSGELIF. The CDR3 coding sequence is TGTGCCAGCAGTTCCTACCGAGCGGGAGGGCCTTCCGGGGAGCTGATTTTT.

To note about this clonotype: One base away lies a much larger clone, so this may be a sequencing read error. CDR3 amino acids: CASREGGHSRYDEQFF. Here the CDR3 DNA reads TGTGCCAGCAGAGAAGGAGGCCATTCGCGATACGATGAGCAGTTCTTC. This chain uses TRBV6-5 with TRBJ2-1; D is perhaps TRBD2 (5 bases). This CDR3 has 16 residues. The V end was cut by 6 bases, the J end by 8 bases, with 23 bases between. CDR1 is MNHEY, CDR2 SVGAGI, per germline.

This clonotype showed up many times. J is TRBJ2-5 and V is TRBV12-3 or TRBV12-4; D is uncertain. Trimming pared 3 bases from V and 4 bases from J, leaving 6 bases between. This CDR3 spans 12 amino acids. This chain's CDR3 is CASSFGGETQYF. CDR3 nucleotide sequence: TGTGCCAGCAGTTTCGGTGGAGAGACCCAGTACTTC.

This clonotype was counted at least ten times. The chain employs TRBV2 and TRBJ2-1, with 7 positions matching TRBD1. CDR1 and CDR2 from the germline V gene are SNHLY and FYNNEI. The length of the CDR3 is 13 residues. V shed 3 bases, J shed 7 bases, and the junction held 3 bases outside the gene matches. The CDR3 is CASSEDRRNEQFF. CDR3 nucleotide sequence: TGTGCCAGCAGTGAGGACAGGAGGAATGAGCAGTTCTTC.

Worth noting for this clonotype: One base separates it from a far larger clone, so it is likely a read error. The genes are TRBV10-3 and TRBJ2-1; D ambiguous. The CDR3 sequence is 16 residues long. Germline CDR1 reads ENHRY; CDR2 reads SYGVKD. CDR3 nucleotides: TGTGCCAGCAGTTATGATACTTGGGCCTCCTACAATGAGCAGTTCTTC. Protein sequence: CASSYDTWASYNEQFF.

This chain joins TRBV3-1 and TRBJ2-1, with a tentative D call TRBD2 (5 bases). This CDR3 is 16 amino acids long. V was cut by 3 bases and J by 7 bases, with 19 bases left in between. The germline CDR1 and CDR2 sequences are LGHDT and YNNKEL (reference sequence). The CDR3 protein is CASSQKGWELWNEQFF. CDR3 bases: TGTGCCAGCAGCCAGAAGGGCTGGGAGTTGTGGAATGAGCAGTTCTTC.

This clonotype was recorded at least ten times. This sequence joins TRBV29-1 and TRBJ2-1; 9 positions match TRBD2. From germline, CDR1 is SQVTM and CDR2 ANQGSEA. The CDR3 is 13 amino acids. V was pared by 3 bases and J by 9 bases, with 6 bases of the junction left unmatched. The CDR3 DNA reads TGCAGCGTTGATGGCCTAGCGGGAAGTGAGCAGTTCTTC. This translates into CSVDGLAGSEQFF.

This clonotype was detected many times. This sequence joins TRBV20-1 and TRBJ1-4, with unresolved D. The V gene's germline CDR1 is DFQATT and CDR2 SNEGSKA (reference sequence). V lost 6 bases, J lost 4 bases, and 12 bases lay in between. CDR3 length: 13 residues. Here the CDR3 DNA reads TGCAGTGCGCGGACGGTGCATAATGAAAAACTGTTTTTT. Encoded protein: CSARTVHNEKLFF.

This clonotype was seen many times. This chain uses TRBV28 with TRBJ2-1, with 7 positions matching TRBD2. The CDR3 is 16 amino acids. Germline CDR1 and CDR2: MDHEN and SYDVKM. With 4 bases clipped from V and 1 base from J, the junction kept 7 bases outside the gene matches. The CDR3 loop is CASSSFSGSSYNEQFF. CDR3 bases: TGTGCCAGCAGTTCCTTTAGCGGGTCTTCCTACAATGAGCAGTTCTTC. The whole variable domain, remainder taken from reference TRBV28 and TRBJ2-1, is DVKVTQSSRYLVKRTGEKVFLECVQDMDHENMFWYRQDPGLGLRLIYFSYDVKMKEKGDIPEGYSVSREKKERFSLILESASTNQTSMYLCASSSFSGSSYNEQFFGPGTRLTVL.

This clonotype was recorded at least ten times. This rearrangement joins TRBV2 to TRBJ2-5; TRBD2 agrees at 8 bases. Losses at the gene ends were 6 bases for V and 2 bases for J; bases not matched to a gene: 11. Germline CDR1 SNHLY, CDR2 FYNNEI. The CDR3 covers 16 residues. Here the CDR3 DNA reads TGTGCCAGCAGCCACACTCTAGCGGGCCTACAAGAGACCCAGTACTTC. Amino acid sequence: CASSHTLAGLQETQYF.

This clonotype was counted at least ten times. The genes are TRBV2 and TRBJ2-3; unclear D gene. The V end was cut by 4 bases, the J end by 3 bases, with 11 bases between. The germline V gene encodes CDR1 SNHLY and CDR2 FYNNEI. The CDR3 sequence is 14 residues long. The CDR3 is CASSVGGWTDTQYF. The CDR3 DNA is TGTGCCAGCAGTGTGGGCGGTTGGACAGATACGCAGTATTTT.

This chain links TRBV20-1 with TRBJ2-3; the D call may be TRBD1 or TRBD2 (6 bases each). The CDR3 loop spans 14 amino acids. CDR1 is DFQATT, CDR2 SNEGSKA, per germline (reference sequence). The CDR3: CRRHVGGVEDTQYF. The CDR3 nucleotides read TGCCGCCGACATGTGGGGGGCGTTGAAGATACGCAGTATTTT.

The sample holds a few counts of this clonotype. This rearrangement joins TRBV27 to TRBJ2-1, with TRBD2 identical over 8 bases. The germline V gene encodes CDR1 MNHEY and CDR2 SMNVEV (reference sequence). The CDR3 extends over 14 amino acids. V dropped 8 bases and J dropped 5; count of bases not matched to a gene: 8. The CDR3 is CASRRNSGNNEQFF. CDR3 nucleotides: TGTGCCAGCCGCCGGAATAGCGGGAACAATGAGCAGTTCTTC.